The 17 T cell receptor beta chains below all came from one sample that was sequenced in a study of regulatory T cells in long-lasting Graves disease. Time point described: newly diagnosed GD, antithyroid drugs for less than 3 months. TCR sequences were obtained from RNA taken from PBMCs. Library construction for TCR beta used iRepertoire HTBI primers and Arm-PCR of CDR3 regions. TCRdb re-called the multiplex PCR reads through MiXCR, storing one row per CDR3 protein. The sample has about 470,000 distinct CDR3 sequences; under 15% are singletons. These data also formed part of another study, on T cells in Graves' hyperthyroidism and ophthalmopathy.

The sample was peripheral blood mononuclear cells (PBMCs), taken at new diagnosis, from a patient treated with antithyroid drugs. The receptors originated from a woman younger than 45 with Graves disease.

The rearrangement links TRBV9 to TRBJ2-5; 10 nucleotides align to TRBD1. Per the germline V gene, CDR1 is SGDLS and CDR2 is YYNGEE. This CDR3 has 15 residues. After removal of 4 bases from V and 5 bases from J, the junction contained 8 bases not matched to a gene. CDR3 nucleotide sequence: TGTGCCAGCAGCCCCCGACAGGGGGCCATTGAGACCCAGTACTTC. It specifies CASSPRQGAIETQYF.

There are many counts of this clonotype. The chain couples TRBV27 to TRBJ2-7, with D unresolved. The V gene's germline CDR1 is MNHEY and CDR2 SMNVEV (reference sequence). With 7 bases removed from V and 0 bases from J, the gap between germline ends came to 13 bases. The CDR3 is 14 amino acids. This chain's CDR3 is CASKDWQASYEQYF. DNA of the CDR3: TGTGCCAGCAAAGACTGGCAGGCCTCCTACGAGCAGTACTTC.

Of note for this clonotype: This clone may be a read error of a much larger clone one base away. The CDR3 DNA reads TGTGCCAACTCGCTGGTGGCGGGTGGAGAGACCCAGTTCTTC. Protein: CANSLVAGGETQFF. The chain joins TRBV6-1 to TRBJ2-1; possible D gene TRBD2, 5 bases. V was pared by 10 bases and J by 13 bases, with 26 bases between. Germline CDR1 and CDR2: MNHNS and SASEGT. The CDR3 sequence is 14 residues long.

There are many counts of this clonotype. The genes are TRBV2 and TRBJ1-3, with 7 positions matching TRBD1. Germline CDR1 is SNHLY and CDR2 is FYNNEI. Trimming removed 9 bases from V and 4 bases from J; junction bases left unmatched: 3. The CDR3 is 12 amino acids. This chain's CDR3 is CARRDRGNTIYF. The CDR3 DNA is TGTGCCAGGCGGGACAGAGGAAACACCATATATTTT. Full variable domain (outside the CDR3, taken from reference TRBV2 and TRBJ1-3): EPEVTQTPSHQVTQMGQEVILRCVPISNHLYFYWYRQILGQKVEFLVSFYNNEISEKSEIFDDQFSVERPDGSNFTLKIRSTKLEDSAMYFCARRDRGNTIYFGEGSWLTVV.

This clonotype was detected only a few times. V and J are TRBV28 and TRBJ1-5; the D gene is possibly TRBD1 (6 bases). This CDR3 spans 14 amino acids. Per the germline V gene, CDR1 is MDHEN and CDR2 is SYDVKM. V lost 6 bases and J 9 bases, leaving 18 bases between the germline ends. DNA of the CDR3: TGTGCCAGCAGGAAGCAACAGGGCACAGGGCCCCAGCATTTT. Amino acid sequence: CASRKQQGTGPQHF.

On this clonotype: A much larger clonotype is one base distant, so this may be a read error. This sequence joins TRBV7-3 and TRBJ2-4, with D possibly TRBD1 on 6 matching bases. V lost 0 bases to trimming and J lost 13 bases, with 22 bases between them. This CDR3 has 16 amino acids. Germline V lookup: CDR1 SGHTA, CDR2 FQGTGA. CDR3 protein: CASSLTTQWGPNEQYF. In DNA, the CDR3 is TGTGCCAGCAGCTTAACTACCCAGTGGGGGCCCAATGAGCAGTACTTC.

The chain couples TRBV4-1 to TRBJ1-2, with 8 nucleotides matching TRBD1. V shed 4 bases and J 4 bases; nucleotides not matched to a gene: 8. From germline, CDR1 is MGHRA and CDR2 YSYEKL. CDR3 length: 15 amino acids. The CDR3: CASSLPGGSVYGYTF. Written as DNA, the CDR3 is TGCGCCAGCAGCCTACCAGGGGGCTCGGTCTATGGCTACACCTTC.

This clonotype was counted ten times or more. The chain uses TRBV18 and TRBJ2-1; TRBD1 matches 11 bases. V was clipped by 3 bases and J by 7 bases; unmatched bases: 8. The CDR3 runs to 16 residues. Germline V gives CDR1 KGHSH, CDR2 LQKENI. This CDR3 reads CASSPFRTGGLNEQFF. The CDR3 nucleotides read TGTGCCAGCTCACCCTTTCGGACAGGGGGCCTTAATGAGCAGTTCTTC.

V usage is TRBV28 and J usage is TRBJ1-2; D gene unclear. The CDR3 totals 12 residues. Germline V gives CDR1 MDHEN, CDR2 SYDVKM. The germline V and J ends were trimmed by 3 bases and 4 bases, with 6 bases remaining between them. CDR3 DNA: TGTGCCAGCAGTTTCGGGAGCTATGGCTACACCTTC. This gives the protein CASSFGSYGYTF.

In the case of this clonotype: A much larger clone sits a single nucleotide away, making a read error possible. The chain uses TRBV3-1 and TRBJ2-5; 12 nucleotides align to TRBD2. The J call may be incorrect, as the DNA end agrees better with TRBJ2-1. Per germline, CDR1 LGHDT and CDR2 YNNKEL (reference sequence). The CDR3 spans 13 residues. CDR3 region: CASRRLAGETQFF. The CDR3 DNA reads as TGTGCCAGCAGACGACTAGCGGGAGAGACCCAGTTCTTC.

This clonotype was counted only a few times. This chain links TRBV14 with TRBJ1-1; D is unclear. In germline, CDR1 is SGHDN, CDR2 FVKESK. This CDR3 spans 14 amino acids. V lost 0 bases, J lost 2 bases, and 7 bases lay in between. The CDR3 nucleotides are TGTGCCAGCAGCCAAGATTGGGGTAACACTGAAGCTTTCTTT. It encodes CASSQDWGNTEAFF.

The chain joins TRBV5-4 to TRBJ1-3; D gene unclear. The germline CDR1 and CDR2 sequences are SGHNT and YYREEE (reference sequence). Trimming removed 0 bases from V and 0 bases from J, with 13 bases in between. The CDR3 contains 17 residues. In DNA, the CDR3 is TGTGCCAGCAGCTTGGCCGGTGGTTGGGGCTCTGGAAACACCATATATTTT. Its protein product is CASSLAGGWGSGNTIYF.

At least ten counts were recorded for this clonotype. The V gene is TRBV7-2, the J gene TRBJ2-1; 7 positions match TRBD2. The germline V gene encodes CDR1 SGHTA and CDR2 FQGNSA. The CDR3 contains 15 residues. V was clipped by 1 base and J by 6 bases; unmatched bases: 6. CDR3 protein: CASSLGRERGNEQFF. CDR3 bases: TGTGCCAGCAGCTTAGGGCGGGAGAGGGGCAATGAGCAGTTCTTC.

Comment on this clonotype: Germline and junction disagree at one end, which may indicate a read error. The rearrangement uses TRBV24-1 and TRBJ2-4, with D unclear. The CDR3 sequence is 15 residues long. The germline V gene has CDR1 KGHDR and CDR2 SFDVKD. CDR3 protein: CATSDGVPTKNIQYF. Written as DNA, the CDR3 is TGTGCCACCAGTGATGGGGTCCCCACCAAGAACATTCAGTACTTC.

Remarks on this clonotype: A much larger clone differs from this one at a single base, so this may be a read error. The chain employs TRBV30 and TRBJ2-5, with TRBD2 as a possible D gene (6 bases). Per the germline V gene, CDR1 is GTSNPN and CDR2 is SVGIG (reference sequence). V was clipped by 1 base and J by 11 bases, with 17 bases between them. The CDR3 sequence is 13 residues long. CDR3 DNA: TGTGCCTGGAGTGGGGGGGAGCCCAATGAGCAGTACTTC. Translating gives CAWSGGEPNEQYF.

This clonotype was counted many times. This chain connects TRBV3-1 to TRBJ1-3; D is unclear. This CDR3 is 15 amino acids long. CDR1 is LGHDT, CDR2 YNNKEL, per germline (reference sequence). V was shortened by 1 base and J by 0 bases, with 7 bases between the two germline ends. CDR3 nucleotide sequence: TGTGCCAGCAGCCAAGTTCGGACCTCTGGAAACACCATATATTTT. Its translation is CASSQVRTSGNTIYF.

This clonotype was counted a few times. V usage is TRBV20-1 and J usage is TRBJ2-7; unclear D gene. V was trimmed by 3 bases and J by 1 base, leaving 16 bases between them. Germline values: CDR1 DFQATT, CDR2 SNEGSKA (reference sequence). The CDR3 length is 15 residues. The CDR3 DNA reads TGCAGTGCTAGCGCTCCCGGCCGCAATTCCTACGAGCAGTACTTC. This translates into CSASAPGRNSYEQYF.